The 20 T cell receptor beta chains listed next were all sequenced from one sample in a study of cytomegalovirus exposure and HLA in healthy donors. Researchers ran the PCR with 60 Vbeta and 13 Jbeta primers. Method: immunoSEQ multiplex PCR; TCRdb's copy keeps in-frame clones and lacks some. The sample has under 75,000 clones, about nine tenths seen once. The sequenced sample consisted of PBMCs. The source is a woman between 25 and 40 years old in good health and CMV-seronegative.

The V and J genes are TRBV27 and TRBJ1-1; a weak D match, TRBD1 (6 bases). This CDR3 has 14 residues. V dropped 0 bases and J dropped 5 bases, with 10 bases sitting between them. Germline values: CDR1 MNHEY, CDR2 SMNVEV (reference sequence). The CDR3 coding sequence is TGTGCCAGCAGTTTATCGGGGGCAAGAACTGAAGCTTTCTTT. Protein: CASSLSGARTEAFF.

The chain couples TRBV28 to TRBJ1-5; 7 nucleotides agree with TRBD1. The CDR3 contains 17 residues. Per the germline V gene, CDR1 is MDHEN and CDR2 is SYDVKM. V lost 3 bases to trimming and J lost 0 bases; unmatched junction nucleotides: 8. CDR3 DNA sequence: TGTGCCAGCAGTTTGTTCCGGGACAGTTATAGCAATCAGCCCCAGCATTTT. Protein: CASSLFRDSYSNQPQHF.

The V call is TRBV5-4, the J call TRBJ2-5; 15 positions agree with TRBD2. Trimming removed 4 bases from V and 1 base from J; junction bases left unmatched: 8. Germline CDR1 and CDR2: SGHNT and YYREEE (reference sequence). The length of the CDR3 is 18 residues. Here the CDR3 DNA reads TGTGCCAGCAGCGAGGGACTAGCGGGAGGATATGGCCAAGAGACCCAGTACTTC. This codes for CASSEGLAGGYGQETQYF.

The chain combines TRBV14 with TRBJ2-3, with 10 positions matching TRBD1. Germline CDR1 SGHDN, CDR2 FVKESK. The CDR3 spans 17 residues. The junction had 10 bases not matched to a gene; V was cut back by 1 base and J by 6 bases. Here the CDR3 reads CASSQVIGTGVLDTQYF. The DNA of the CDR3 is TGTGCCAGCAGCCAAGTTATCGGGACAGGGGTTCTCGATACGCAGTATTTT.

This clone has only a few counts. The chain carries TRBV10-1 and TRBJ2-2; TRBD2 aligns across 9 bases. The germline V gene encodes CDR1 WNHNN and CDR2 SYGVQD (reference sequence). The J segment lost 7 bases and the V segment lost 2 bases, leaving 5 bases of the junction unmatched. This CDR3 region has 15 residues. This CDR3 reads CASSERIAGDGELFF. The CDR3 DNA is TGCGCCAGCAGTGAGCGGATAGCGGGAGACGGGGAGCTGTTTTTT.

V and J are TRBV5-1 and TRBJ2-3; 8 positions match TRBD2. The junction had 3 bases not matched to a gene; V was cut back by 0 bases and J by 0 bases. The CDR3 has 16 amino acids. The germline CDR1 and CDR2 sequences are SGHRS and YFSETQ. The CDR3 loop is CASSLGSSGSTDTQYF. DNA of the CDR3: TGCGCCAGCAGCTTGGGTTCTAGCGGGAGCACAGATACGCAGTATTTT.

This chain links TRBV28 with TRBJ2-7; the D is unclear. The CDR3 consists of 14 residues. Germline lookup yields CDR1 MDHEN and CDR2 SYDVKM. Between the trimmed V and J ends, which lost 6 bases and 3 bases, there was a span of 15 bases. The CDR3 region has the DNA TGTGCCAGCAGCCCAGCCAGGCAGCACTACGAGCAGTACTTC. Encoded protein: CASSPARQHYEQYF.

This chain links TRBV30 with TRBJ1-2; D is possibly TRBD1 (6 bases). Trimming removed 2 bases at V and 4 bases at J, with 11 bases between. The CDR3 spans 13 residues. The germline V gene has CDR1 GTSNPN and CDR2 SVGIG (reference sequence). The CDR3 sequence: CAWSTPGVYGYTF. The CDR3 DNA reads TGTGCCTGGAGTACCCCAGGGGTCTATGGCTACACCTTC.

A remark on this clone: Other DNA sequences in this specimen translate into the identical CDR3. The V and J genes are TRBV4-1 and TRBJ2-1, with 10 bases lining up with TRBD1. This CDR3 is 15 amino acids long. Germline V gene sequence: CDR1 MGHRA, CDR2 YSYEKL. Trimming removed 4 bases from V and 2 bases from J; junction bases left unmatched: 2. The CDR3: CASSPGQGAYNEQFF. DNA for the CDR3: TGCGCCAGCAGCCCCGGACAGGGGGCCTACAATGAGCAGTTCTTC.

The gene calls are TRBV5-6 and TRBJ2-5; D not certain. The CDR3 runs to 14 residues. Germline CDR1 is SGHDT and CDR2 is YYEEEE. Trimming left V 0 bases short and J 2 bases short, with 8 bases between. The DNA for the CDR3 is TGTGCCAGCAGCTTGGGGGTGGAGCAAGAGACCCAGTACTTC. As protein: CASSLGVEQETQYF.

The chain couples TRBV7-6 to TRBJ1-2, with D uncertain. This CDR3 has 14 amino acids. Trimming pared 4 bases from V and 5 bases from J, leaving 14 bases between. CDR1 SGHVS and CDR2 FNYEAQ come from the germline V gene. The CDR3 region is CASSSGGGPYGYTF. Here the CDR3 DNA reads TGTGCCAGCAGCTCTGGAGGAGGCCCTTATGGCTACACCTTC.

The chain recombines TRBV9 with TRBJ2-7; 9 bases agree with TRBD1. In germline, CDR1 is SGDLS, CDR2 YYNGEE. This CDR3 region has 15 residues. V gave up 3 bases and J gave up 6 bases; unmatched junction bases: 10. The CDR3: CASSGGTGMVREQYF. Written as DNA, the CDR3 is TGTGCCAGCAGCGGCGGGACAGGGATGGTACGCGAGCAGTACTTC.

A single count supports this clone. As DNA, the CDR3 is TGCGCCAGCTATCTAGCGGTTAGCACAGATACGCAGTATTTT. Encoded protein: CASYLAVSTDTQYF. The rearrangement joins TRBV5-1 to TRBJ2-3; 7 bases are shared with TRBD2. CDR1 and CDR2 (germline): SGHRS, YFSETQ. The trim removed 7 bases at V and 0 bases at J, leaving 5 bases unmatched. The CDR3 has 14 residues.

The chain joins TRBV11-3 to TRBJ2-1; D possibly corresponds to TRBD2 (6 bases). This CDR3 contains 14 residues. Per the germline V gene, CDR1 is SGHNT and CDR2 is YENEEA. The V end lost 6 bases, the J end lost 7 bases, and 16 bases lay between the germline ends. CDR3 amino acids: CASSPGGGSNEQFF. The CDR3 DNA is TGTGCCAGCAGTCCGGGTGGGGGGAGTAATGAGCAGTTCTTC.

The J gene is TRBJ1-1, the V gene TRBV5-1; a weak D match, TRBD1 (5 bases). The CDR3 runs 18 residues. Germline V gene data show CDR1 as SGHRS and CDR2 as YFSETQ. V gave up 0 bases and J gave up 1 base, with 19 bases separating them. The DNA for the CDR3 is TGCGCCAGCAGCTTGGGGGATTTTGGAACAGGTGCGAACACTGAAGCTTTCTTT. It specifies CASSLGDFGTGANTEAFF.

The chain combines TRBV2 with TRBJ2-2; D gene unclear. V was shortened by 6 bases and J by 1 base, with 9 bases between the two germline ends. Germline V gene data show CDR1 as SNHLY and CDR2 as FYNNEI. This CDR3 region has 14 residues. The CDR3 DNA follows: TGTGCCAGCAGCAGAACCAGGAACACCGGGGAGCTGTTTTTT. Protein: CASSRTRNTGELFF.

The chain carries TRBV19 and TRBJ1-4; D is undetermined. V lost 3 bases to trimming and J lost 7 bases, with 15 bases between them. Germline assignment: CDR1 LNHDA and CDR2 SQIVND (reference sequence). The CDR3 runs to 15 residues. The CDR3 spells CASSIQPWRREKLFF. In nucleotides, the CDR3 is TGTGCCAGTAGTATCCAGCCGTGGAGGCGTGAAAAACTGTTTTTT.

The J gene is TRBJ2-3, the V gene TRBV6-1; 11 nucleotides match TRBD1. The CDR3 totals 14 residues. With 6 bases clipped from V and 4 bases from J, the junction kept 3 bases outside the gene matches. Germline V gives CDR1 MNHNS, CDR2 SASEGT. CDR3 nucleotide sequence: TGTGCCAGCAGCTGGACAGGGGGCTCAGATACGCAGTATTTT. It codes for CASSWTGGSDTQYF.

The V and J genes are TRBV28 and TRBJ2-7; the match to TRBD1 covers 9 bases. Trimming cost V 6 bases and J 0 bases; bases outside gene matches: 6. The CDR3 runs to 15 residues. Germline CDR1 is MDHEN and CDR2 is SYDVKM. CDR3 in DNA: TGTGCCAGCAGGGGGATGGGACAGGGCTCCTACGAGCAGTACTTC. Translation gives CASRGMGQGSYEQYF.

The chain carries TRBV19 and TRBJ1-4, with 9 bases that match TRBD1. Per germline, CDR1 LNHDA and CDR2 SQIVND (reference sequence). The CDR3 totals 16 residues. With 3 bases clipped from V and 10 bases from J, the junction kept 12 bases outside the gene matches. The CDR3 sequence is CASSMPGQGLNGKLFF. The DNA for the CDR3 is TGTGCCAGTAGTATGCCCGGACAGGGGCTAAACGGAAAACTGTTTTTT.